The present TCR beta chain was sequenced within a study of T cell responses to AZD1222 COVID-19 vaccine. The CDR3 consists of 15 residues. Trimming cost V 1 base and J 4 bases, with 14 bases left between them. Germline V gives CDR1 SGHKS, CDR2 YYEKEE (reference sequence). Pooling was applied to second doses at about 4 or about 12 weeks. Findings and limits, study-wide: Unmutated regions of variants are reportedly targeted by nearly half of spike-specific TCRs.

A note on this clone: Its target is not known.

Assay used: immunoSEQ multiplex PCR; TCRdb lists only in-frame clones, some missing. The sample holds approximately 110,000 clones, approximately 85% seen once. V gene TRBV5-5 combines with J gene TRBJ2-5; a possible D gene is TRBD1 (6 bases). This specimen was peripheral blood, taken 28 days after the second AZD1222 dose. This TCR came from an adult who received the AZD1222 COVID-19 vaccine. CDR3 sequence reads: CASSLLGQRRETQYF. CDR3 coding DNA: TGTGCCAGCAGCTTGTTAGGACAGAGGCGAGAGACCCAGTACTTC.